Here is one T cell receptor beta chain with its context. As for treatment: roughly 18 received Ad26.COV2.S at low or high dose, single or two shots; several received placebo; per-sample allocation not given. Following the first vaccine or placebo injection, samples were taken on day 63. The sample belongs to a study of Ad26.COV2.S vaccination and SARS-CoV-2 variants. V was trimmed by 2 bases and J by 2 bases, leaving 7 bases between them. This CDR3 contains 14 residues. Per germline, CDR1 SEHNR and CDR2 FQNEAQ (reference sequence). This table comes from immunoSEQ multiplex PCR, and its TCRdb copy is limited to in-frame clones, with some not included. The sample has approximately 420,000 clones; roughly 90% are singletons.

The chain carries TRBV7-9 and TRBJ1-5; D is ambiguous. This TCR came from a person between 18 and 59 years old who received the Ad26.COV2.S COVID-19 vaccine or a placebo. Sequencing used peripheral blood, obtained in a trial of Ad26.COV2.S vaccine versus placebo. CDR3 sequence reads: CASSLSTGNQPQHF. In DNA form, the CDR3 reads TGTGCCAGCAGCTTATCGACGGGCAATCAGCCCCAGCATTTT.